A single sample is the source of the 19 T cell receptor beta chains below, sequenced in a study of CD8+ T cells in alopecia areata. Extracted from the samples, RNA was reverse transcribed into cDNA to serve as the sequencing template. Repertoires were generated with immunoSEQ multiplex PCR, while TCRdb's copy carries only in-frame clones and drops some. The sample comprises about 140,000 clones, 50% to 60% of which are singletons, and more than 4.5% rests with the top ten. The sample consisted of CD4+ T cells sorted from blood. The source is a human donor in good health.

The gene calls are TRBV11-1 and TRBJ2-1; 8 nucleotides align to TRBD1. The CDR3 loop spans 13 amino acids. Germline V gives CDR1 SGHAT, CDR2 FQDESV (reference sequence). After removal of 4 bases from V and 8 bases from J, the junction contained 4 bases not matched to a gene. CDR3 amino acids: CASSSGQGYEQFF. DNA for the CDR3: TGTGCCAGCAGCTCCGGACAGGGCTATGAGCAGTTCTTC.

The chain uses TRBV30 and TRBJ1-4; no clear D. V was pared by 5 bases and J by 8 bases, with 9 bases between. The CDR3 runs 11 residues. CDR1 GTSNPN and CDR2 SVGIG come from the germline V gene (reference sequence). DNA for the CDR3: TGTGCCTGGGGGAGGAGGGAAAAACTGTTTTTT. It translates to CAWGRREKLFF.

The chain is built from TRBV5-1 and TRBJ2-7; TRBD2 matches at 8 bases. CDR1 is SGHRS, CDR2 YFSETQ, per germline. This CDR3 spans 15 amino acids. V was clipped by 0 bases and J by 7 bases; unmatched bases: 9. The CDR3 here is CASSLAAGGSGEQYF. The CDR3 DNA sequence: TGCGCCAGCAGCTTGGCGGCGGGAGGCTCGGGGGAGCAGTACTTC. Full variable domain (missing parts from reference TRBV5-1 and TRBJ2-7): KAGVTQTPRYLIKTRGQQVTLSCSPISGHRSVSWYQQTPGQGLQFLFEYFSETQRNKGNFPGRFSGRQFSNSRSEMNVSTLELGDSALYLCASSLAAGGSGEQYFGPGTRLTVT.

This clone has more than one count but fewer than ten. For the CDR3, the DNA is TGCGCCAGCAGCTATCAATCGAGCCCAGATACGCAGTATTTT. It encodes CASSYQSSPDTQYF. The chain links TRBV5-1 to TRBJ2-3; D gene ambiguous. Germline-derived CDR1 and CDR2 are SGHRS and YFSETQ. Trimming removed 3 bases from V and 4 bases from J, with 12 bases in between. This CDR3 has 14 amino acids.

V usage is TRBV11-2 and J usage is TRBJ2-1, with 9 positions matching TRBD1. J lost 7 bases, V lost 3 bases, and 16 bases had no gene match. Germline CDR1 reads SGHAT; CDR2 reads FQNNGV. This CDR3 is built from 18 residues. The CDR3: CASSFSGTGFNAGNEQFF. The DNA of the CDR3 is TGTGCCAGCAGCTTTTCCGGGACAGGGTTCAATGCTGGAAATGAGCAGTTCTTC.

This clone occurred a few times. J is TRBJ1-3 and V is TRBV23-1; D uncertain. TRBV23-1 is annotated as an ORF whose role is uncertain. The CDR3 spans 12 residues. The V and J ends lost 9 bases and 0 bases respectively, with 6 bases between them. The CDR3 loop reads CARQGSGNTIYF. The DNA of the CDR3 is TGCGCCAGACAAGGCTCTGGAAACACCATATATTTT.

This clone occurred a few times. The J gene is TRBJ2-3, the V gene TRBV29-1; 9 bases are shared with TRBD1. Per germline, CDR1 SQVTM and CDR2 ANQGSEA. This CDR3 region has 14 residues. V trimming: 6 bases; J trimming: 2 bases; junction bases outside the gene matches: 6. The CDR3 here is CSVRTGVYTDTQYF. The CDR3 region has the DNA TGCAGCGTGCGGACAGGGGTTTACACAGATACGCAGTATTTT.

Comment on this clone: Additional DNA sequences in this sample encode the identical CDR3. The CDR3 DNA sequence: TGCAGCGTTGACCACACAGATACGCAGTATTTT. As protein: CSVDHTDTQYF. The V call is TRBV29-1, the J call TRBJ2-3; D is uncertain. The CDR3 contains 11 residues. V gave up 3 bases and J gave up 2 bases, with 3 bases separating them. From germline, CDR1 is SQVTM and CDR2 ANQGSEA.

The rearrangement links TRBV30 to TRBJ2-1; D call uncertain. V lost 3 bases to trimming and J lost 8 bases, with 8 bases between them. CDR3 size: 11 residues. Germline CDR1 and CDR2: GTSNPN and SVGIG (reference sequence). The CDR3 bases are TGTGCCTGGAGGCGACTCTATGAGCAGTTCTTC. This encodes CAWRRLYEQFF.

The table lists this clone with a few counts. The genes are TRBV19 and TRBJ1-5; D unclear. The CDR3 loop spans 12 amino acids. Germline assignment: CDR1 LNHDA and CDR2 SQIVND (reference sequence). Trimming left V 4 bases short and J 6 bases short, with 7 bases between. The CDR3 region has the DNA TGTGCCAGTAGTACCCTAAGTCAGCCCCAGCATTTT. Its translation: CASSTLSQPQHF.

The chain joins TRBV29-1 to TRBJ2-5; D is uncertain. The CDR3 covers 13 residues. The germline V and J ends were trimmed by 7 bases and 2 bases, with 14 bases remaining between them. The germline CDR1 and CDR2 sequences are SQVTM and ANQGSEA. CDR3 loop: CSGDDWPQETQYF. The CDR3 DNA reads as TGCAGCGGGGATGACTGGCCTCAAGAGACCCAGTACTTC.

This chain joins TRBV2 and TRBJ2-1; 7 bases are shared with TRBD2. This CDR3 contains 14 residues. V lost 6 bases, J lost 3 bases, and 5 bases stayed unmatched. CDR1 SNHLY and CDR2 FYNNEI come from the germline V gene. This CDR3 is CASRPAGIYNEQFF. CDR3 nucleotides: TGTGCCAGCAGGCCAGCGGGAATCTACAATGAGCAGTTCTTC.

This clone was observed once. The chain carries TRBV29-1 and TRBJ2-3; 8 bases align to TRBD1. J gave up 3 bases and V 6 bases, and 2 bases lay outside the gene matches. The CDR3 length is 12 residues. The germline CDR1 and CDR2 sequences are SQVTM and ANQGSEA. CDR3 nucleotides: TGCAGCGTCCGACAGGGGACAGATACGCAGTATTTT. Its protein is CSVRQGTDTQYF.

This clone turned up a few times. The V gene is TRBV11-3, the J gene TRBJ1-3; D is ambiguous. With 5 bases removed from V and 0 bases from J, the gap between germline ends came to 8 bases. Germline V gene data show CDR1 as SGHNT and CDR2 as YENEEA. The CDR3 runs to 14 residues. CDR3 bases: TGTGCCAGCAGCGCGGGCGCCTCTGGAAACACCATATATTTT. It yields the protein CASSAGASGNTIYF.

The J gene is TRBJ1-4, the V gene TRBV28; 8 bases agree with TRBD1. Germline values: CDR1 MDHEN, CDR2 SYDVKM. This CDR3 comprises 12 residues. V was clipped by 10 bases and J by 6 bases; unmatched bases: 4. The CDR3 loop reads CATRTGYEKLFF. The CDR3 nucleotides are TGTGCCACTAGGACAGGGTATGAAAAACTGTTTTTT. Full variable domain (outside the CDR3, taken from reference TRBV28 and TRBJ1-4): DVKVTQSSRYLVKRTGEKVFLECVQDMDHENMFWYRQDPGLGLRLIYFSYDVKMKEKGDIPEGYSVSREKKERFSLILESASTNQTSMYLCATRTGYEKLFFGSGTQLSVL.

This clone appeared a single time. The chain joins TRBV15 to TRBJ2-1; 10 bases map to TRBD2. The V gene end was trimmed by 4 bases and the J gene end by 4 bases; junction bases not matched to a gene: 7. The CDR3 runs 16 residues. Per the germline V gene, CDR1 is LNHNV and CDR2 is YYDKDF (reference sequence). The CDR3 is CATSNPAGGSYNEQFF. CDR3 DNA: TGTGCCACCAGCAATCCAGCGGGAGGGTCTTACAATGAGCAGTTCTTC.

This clone was picked up a small number of times. Given a far larger clone just one base away, this is likely a sequencing read error. The chain has TRBV7-9 and TRBJ2-3, with no clear D. Germline loops: CDR1 SEHNR, CDR2 FQNEAQ (reference sequence). Trimming removed 4 bases from V and 2 bases from J, with 4 bases in between. CDR3 size: 12 residues. The CDR3 DNA reads as TGTGCCAGCAGCTGGGACACAGATACGCAGTATTTT. Translated: CASSWDTDTQYF.

A word on this clone: This same CDR3 is encoded by further DNA sequences in the sample. V gene TRBV29-1 combines with J gene TRBJ2-3, with unresolved D. The germline CDR1 and CDR2 sequences are SQVTM and ANQGSEA. The CDR3 extends over 14 amino acids. V dropped 4 bases and J dropped 0 bases, with 11 bases sitting between them. The CDR3 spells CSVGYSPSTDTQYF. The CDR3 DNA sequence: TGCAGCGTTGGTTACTCGCCGAGCACAGATACGCAGTATTTT.

This sequence joins TRBV25-1 and TRBJ2-3; perhaps TRBD2 as D (7 bases). The CDR3 has 14 amino acids. CDR1 and CDR2 (germline): MGHDK, SYGVNS. Trimming took off 4 bases at V and 5 bases at J, with 13 bases between the two ends. The CDR3: CASSALGGGDTQYF. The CDR3 region has the DNA TGTGCCAGCAGTGCGTTAGGGGGGGGAGATACGCAGTATTTT.